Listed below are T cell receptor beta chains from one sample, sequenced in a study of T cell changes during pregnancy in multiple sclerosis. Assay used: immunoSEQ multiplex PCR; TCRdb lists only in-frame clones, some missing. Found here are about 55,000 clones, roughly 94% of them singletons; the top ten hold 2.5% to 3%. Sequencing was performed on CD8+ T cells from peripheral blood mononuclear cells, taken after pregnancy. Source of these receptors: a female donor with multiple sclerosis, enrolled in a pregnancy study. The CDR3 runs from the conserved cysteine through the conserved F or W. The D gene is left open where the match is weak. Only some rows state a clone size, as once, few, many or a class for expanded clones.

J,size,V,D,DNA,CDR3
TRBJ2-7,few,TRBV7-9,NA,TGTGCCAGCAGCGCCGCTCGGGAGCAGTACTTC,CASSAAREQYF
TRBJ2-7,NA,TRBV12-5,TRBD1,TGTGCTAGTGGTTCCATGGACAGGTACGAGCAGTACTTC,CASGSMDRYEQYF
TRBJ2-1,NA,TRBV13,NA,TGTGCCAGCAGCTTAGAGAGGGCGGGAAGCTCCTACAATGAGCAGTTCTTC,CASSLERAGSSYNEQFF
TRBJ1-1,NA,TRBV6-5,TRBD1,TGTGCCAGCAGTTACGACAGGGGAGTGGGCACTGAAGCTTTCTTT,CASSYDRGVGTEAFF
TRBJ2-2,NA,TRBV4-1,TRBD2,TGCGCCAGCAGCCAATCGTATAGCGGGTTGGGCACCGGGGAGCTGTTTTTT,CASSQSYSGLGTGELFF
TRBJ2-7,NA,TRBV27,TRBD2,TGTGCCAGCAGTTTGGCGGGAGGGCCCCACGAGCAGTACTTC,CASSLAGGPHEQYF
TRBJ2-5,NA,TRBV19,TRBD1,TGTGCCAGTAGTATGACAGGGCTGATGGAGACCCAGTACTTC,CASSMTGLMETQYF
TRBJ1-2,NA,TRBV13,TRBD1,TGTGCCAGCAGCTTAGAGAGGGGGCGGCAGGGGGCTAACTATGGCTACACCTTC,CASSLERGRQGANYGYTF
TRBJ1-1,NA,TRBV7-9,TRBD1,TGTGCCAGCAGCTCCCGGGACAGGGGGCCCAACACTGAAGCTTTCTTT,CASSSRDRGPNTEAFF
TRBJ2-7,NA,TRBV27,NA,TGTGCCAGCAGTTTATTTCCTCCCCATCTTGCAGCGCCCTCCTACGAGCAGTACTTC,CASSLFPPHLAAPSYEQYF
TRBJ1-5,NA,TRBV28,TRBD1,TGTGCCAGCAGTCCTCCGGGACAGGGTTTACTTAGCAATCAGCCCCAGCATTTT,CASSPPGQGLLSNQPQHF
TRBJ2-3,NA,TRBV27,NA,TGTGCCAGCAGCCTGCTTTCGACAGGTCTAAGCACAGATACGCAGTATTTT,CASSLLSTGLSTDTQYF
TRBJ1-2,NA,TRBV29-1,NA,TGCAGCGTTGATAGGGAGGACGTTTTC,CSVDREDVF
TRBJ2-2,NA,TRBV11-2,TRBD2,TGTGCCAGCCTGAGGCGGGGGACCGGGGAGCTGTTTTTT,CASLRRGTGELFF
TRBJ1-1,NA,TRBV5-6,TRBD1,TGTGCCAGCAGCTTCTCGTGGACAGGGGCCCCGAACACTGAAGCTTTCTTT,CASSFSWTGAPNTEAFF
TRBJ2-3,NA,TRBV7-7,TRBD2,TGTGCCAGCAGCCCTACGGGAGGGGAGGCGGATACGCAGTATTTT,CASSPTGGEADTQYF
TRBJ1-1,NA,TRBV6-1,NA,TGTGCCAGCAGTGGGGGGGAAGACACTGAAGCTTTCTTT,CASSGGEDTEAFF
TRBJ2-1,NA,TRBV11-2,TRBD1,TGTGCCAGCAGCTTCCCGTACCAGGGGGTCTTTTACAATGAGCAGTTCTTC,CASSFPYQGVFYNEQFF